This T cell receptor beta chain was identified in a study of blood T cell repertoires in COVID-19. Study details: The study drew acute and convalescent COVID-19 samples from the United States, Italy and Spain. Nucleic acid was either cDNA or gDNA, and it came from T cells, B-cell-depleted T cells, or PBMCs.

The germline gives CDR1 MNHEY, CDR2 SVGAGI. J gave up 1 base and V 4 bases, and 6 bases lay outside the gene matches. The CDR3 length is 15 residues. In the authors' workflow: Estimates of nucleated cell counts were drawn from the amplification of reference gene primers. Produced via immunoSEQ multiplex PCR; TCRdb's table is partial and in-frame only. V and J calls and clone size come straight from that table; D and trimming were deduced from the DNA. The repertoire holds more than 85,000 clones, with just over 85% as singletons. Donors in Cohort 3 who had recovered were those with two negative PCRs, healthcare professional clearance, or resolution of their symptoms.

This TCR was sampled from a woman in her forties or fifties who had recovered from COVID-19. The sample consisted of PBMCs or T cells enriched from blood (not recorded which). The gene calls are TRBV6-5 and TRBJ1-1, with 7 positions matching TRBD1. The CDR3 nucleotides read TGTGCCAGCAGTTGGTCCGGGACAGAGAACACTGAAGCTTTCTTT. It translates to CASSWSGTENTEAFF.